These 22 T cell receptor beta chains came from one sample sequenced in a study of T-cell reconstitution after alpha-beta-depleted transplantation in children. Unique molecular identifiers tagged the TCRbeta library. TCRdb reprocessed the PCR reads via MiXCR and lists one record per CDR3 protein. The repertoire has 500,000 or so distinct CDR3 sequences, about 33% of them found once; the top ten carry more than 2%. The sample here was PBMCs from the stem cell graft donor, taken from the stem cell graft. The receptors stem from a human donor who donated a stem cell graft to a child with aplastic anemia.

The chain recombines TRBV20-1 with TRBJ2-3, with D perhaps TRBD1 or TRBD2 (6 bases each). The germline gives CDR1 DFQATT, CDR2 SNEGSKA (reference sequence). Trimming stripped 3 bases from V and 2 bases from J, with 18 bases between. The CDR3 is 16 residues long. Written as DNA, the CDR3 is TGCAGTGCTAGCGTCCGGGAAGGGGGGAACACAGATACGCAGTATTTT. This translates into CSASVREGGNTDTQYF.

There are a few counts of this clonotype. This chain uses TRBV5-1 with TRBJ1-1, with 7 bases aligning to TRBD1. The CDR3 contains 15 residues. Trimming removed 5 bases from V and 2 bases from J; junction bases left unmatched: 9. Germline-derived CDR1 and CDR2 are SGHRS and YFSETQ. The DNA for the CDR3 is TGCGCCAGCAGTTATCTGGCAGGGGGAAACACTGAAGCTTTCTTT. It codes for CASSYLAGGNTEAFF.

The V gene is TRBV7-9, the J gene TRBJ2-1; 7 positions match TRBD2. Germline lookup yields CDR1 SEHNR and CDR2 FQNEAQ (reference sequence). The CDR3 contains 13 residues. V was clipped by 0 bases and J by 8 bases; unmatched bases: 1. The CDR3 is CASSLALADEQFF. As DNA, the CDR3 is TGTGCCAGCAGCTTAGCGCTAGCGGATGAGCAGTTCTTC.

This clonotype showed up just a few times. The CDR3 nucleotides read TGTGCCAGCAGCCCGACGGAATACGAGCAGTACTTC. It specifies CASSPTEYEQYF. This sequence joins TRBV28 and TRBJ2-7; D gene unclear. V was clipped by 6 bases and J by 4 bases, with 10 bases between them. The CDR3 is 12 residues long. The germline gives CDR1 MDHEN, CDR2 SYDVKM.

As DNA, the CDR3 is TGTGCCATCAGTGGAACCGGGACAGGGCCTCTGGGCGGGGAGCTGTTTTTT. Its protein product is CAISGTGTGPLGGELFF. The rearrangement joins TRBV10-3 to TRBJ2-2; TRBD1 matches 9 bases. The CDR3 has 17 amino acids. Trimming removed 4 bases from V and 7 bases from J; junction bases left unmatched: 13. The germline CDR1 and CDR2 sequences are ENHRY and SYGVKD.

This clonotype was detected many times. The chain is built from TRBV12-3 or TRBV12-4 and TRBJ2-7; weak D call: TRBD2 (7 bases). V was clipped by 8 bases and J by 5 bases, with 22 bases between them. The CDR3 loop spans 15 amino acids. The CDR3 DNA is TGTGCCAGCGGGGGGCGAGGGAGCGGGACCCACGAGCAGTACTTC. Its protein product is CASGGRGSGTHEQYF.

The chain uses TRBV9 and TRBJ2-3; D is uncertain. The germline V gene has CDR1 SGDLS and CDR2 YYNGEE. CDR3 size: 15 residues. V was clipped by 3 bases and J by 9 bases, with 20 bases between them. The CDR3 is CASSATDTHPPTQYF. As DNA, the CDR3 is TGTGCCAGCAGCGCCACAGATACGCACCCACCAACGCAGTATTTT.

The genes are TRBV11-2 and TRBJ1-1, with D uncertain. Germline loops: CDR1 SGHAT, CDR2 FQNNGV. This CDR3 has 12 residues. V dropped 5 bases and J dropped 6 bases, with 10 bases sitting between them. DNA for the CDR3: TGTGCCAGCAGCCGCCTGGACCCTGAAGCTTTCTTT. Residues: CASSRLDPEAFF.

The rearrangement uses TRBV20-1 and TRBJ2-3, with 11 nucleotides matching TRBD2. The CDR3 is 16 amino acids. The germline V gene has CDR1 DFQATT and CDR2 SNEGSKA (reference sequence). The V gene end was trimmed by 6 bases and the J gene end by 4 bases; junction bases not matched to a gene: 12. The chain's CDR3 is CSAFPLAGGGADTQYF. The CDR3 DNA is TGCAGTGCGTTCCCTCTAGCGGGAGGTGGCGCAGATACGCAGTATTTT.

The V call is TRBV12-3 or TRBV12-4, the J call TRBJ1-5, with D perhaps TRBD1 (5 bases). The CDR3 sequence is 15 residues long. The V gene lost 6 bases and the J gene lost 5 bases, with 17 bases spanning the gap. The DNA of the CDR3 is TGTGCCAGCAGCGGGAGGGGCGGAGTCGATCAGCCCCAGCATTTT. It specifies CASSGRGGVDQPQHF.

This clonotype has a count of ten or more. This chain's CDR3 is CASSIGGDTQYF. In DNA form, the CDR3 reads TGTGCCAGCAGCATCGGAGGGGACACGCAGTATTTT. The chain recombines TRBV5-5 with TRBJ2-3; a possible D gene is TRBD2 (6 bases). Per germline, CDR1 SGHKS and CDR2 YYEKEE (reference sequence). CDR3 length equals 12 residues. V was cut by 4 bases and J by 9 bases, with 12 bases left in between.

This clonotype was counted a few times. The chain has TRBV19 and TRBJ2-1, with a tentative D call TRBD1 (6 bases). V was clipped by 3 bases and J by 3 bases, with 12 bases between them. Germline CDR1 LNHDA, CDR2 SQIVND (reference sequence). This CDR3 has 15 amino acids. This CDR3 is CASSMTQGGYNEQFF. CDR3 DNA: TGTGCCAGTAGTATGACACAGGGTGGCTACAATGAGCAGTTCTTC.

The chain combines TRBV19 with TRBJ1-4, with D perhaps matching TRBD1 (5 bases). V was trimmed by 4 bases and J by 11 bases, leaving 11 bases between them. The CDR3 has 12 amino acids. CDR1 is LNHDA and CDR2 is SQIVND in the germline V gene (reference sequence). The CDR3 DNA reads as TGTGCCAGTAGTACGAAGGGGTGGAAACTGTTTTTT. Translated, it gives CASSTKGWKLFF.

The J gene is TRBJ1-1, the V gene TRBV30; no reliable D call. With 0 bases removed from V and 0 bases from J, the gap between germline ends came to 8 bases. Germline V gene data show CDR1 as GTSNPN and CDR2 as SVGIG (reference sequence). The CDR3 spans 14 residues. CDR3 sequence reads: CAWSVAFLNTEAFF. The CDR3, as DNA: TGTGCCTGGAGTGTAGCGTTTTTGAACACTGAAGCTTTCTTT.

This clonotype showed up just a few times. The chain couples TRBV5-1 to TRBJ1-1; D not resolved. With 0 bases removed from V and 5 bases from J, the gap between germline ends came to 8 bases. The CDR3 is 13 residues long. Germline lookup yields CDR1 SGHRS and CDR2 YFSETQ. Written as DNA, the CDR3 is TGCGCCAGCAGCTTGGCGAAGGCTACTGAAGCTTTCTTT. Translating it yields CASSLAKATEAFF.

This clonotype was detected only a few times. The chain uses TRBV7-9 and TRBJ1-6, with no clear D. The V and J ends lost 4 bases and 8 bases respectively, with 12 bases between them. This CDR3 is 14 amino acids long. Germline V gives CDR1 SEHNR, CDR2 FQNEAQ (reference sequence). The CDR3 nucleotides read TGTGCCAGCAGCTCCCGGGCGCTCGATTCACCCCTCCACTTT. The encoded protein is CASSSRALDSPLHF.

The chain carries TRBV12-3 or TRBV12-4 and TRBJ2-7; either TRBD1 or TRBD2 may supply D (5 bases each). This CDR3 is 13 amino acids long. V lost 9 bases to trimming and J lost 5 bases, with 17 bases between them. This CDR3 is CASQGQGDHEQYF. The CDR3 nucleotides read TGTGCCAGTCAAGGGCAAGGGGACCACGAGCAGTACTTC.

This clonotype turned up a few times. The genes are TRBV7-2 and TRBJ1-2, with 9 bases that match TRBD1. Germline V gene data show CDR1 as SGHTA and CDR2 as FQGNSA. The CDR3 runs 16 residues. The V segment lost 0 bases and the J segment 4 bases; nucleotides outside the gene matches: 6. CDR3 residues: CASSLAAGQGFYGYTF. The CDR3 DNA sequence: TGTGCCAGCAGCTTAGCTGCTGGACAGGGGTTCTATGGCTACACCTTC.

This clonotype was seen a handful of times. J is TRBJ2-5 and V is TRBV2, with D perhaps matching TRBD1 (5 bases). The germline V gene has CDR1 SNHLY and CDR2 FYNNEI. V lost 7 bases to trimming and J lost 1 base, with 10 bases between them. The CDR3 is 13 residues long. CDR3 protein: CASMARVQETQYF. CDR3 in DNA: TGTGCCAGCATGGCCAGGGTCCAAGAGACCCAGTACTTC.

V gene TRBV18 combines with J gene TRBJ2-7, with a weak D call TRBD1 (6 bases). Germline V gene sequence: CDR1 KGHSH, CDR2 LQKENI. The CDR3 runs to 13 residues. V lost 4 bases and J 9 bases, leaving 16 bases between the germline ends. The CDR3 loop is CASSQDSLGRQYF. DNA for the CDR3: TGTGCCAGCTCACAGGACAGTCTAGGGCGGCAGTACTTC.

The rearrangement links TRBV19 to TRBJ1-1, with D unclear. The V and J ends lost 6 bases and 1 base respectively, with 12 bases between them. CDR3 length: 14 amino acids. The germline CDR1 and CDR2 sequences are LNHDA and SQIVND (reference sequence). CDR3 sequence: CASSVGTENTEAFF. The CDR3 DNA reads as TGTGCCAGTAGCGTGGGAACGGAGAACACTGAAGCTTTCTTT. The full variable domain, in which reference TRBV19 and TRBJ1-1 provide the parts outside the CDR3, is DGGITQSPKYLFRKEGQNVTLSCEQNLNHDAMYWYRQDPGQGLRLIYYSQIVNDFQKGDIAEGYSVSREKKESFPLTVTSAQKNPTAFYLCASSVGTENTEAFFGQGTRLTVV.

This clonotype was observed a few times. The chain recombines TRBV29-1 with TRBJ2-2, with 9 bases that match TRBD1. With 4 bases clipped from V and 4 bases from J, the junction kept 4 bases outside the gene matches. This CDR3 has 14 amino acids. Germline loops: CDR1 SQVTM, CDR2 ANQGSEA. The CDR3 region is CSVAGDRATGELFF. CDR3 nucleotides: TGCAGCGTTGCGGGGGACAGGGCCACCGGGGAGCTGTTTTTT.